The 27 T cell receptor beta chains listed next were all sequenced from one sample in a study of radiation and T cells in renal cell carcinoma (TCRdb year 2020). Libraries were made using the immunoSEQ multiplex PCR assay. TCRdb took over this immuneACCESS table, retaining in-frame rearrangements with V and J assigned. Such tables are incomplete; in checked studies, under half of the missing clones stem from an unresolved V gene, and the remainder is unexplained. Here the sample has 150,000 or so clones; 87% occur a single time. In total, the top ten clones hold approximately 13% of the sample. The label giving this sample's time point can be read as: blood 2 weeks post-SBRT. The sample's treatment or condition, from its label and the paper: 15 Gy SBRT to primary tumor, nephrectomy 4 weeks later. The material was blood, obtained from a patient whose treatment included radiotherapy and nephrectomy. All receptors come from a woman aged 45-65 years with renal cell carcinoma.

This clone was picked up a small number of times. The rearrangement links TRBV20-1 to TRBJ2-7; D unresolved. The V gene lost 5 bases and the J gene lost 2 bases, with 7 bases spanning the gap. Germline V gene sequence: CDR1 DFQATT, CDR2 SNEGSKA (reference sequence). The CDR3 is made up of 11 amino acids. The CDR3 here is CSARGAYEQYF. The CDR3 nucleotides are TGCAGTGCTCGAGGAGCCTACGAGCAGTACTTC.

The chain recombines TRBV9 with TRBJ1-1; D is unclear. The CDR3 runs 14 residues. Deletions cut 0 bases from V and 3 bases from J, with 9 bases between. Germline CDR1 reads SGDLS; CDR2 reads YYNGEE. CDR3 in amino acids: CASSVEPADTEAFF. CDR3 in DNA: TGTGCCAGCAGCGTAGAGCCGGCTGACACTGAAGCTTTCTTT.

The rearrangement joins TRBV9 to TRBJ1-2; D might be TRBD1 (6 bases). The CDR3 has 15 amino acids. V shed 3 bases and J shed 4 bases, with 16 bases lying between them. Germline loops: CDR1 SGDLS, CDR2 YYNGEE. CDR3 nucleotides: TGTGCCAGCAGCGGAACCGGATGGGGGCGCTATGGCTACACCTTC. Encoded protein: CASSGTGWGRYGYTF. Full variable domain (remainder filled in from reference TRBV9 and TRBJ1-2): DSGVTQTPKHLITATGQRVTLRCSPRSGDLSVYWYQQSLDQGLQFLIQYYNGEERAKGNILERFSAQQFPDLHSELNLSSLELGDSALYFCASSGTGWGRYGYTFGSGTRLTVV.

The CDR3 nucleotides are TGTGCCACCAGCGGGACAGGGAGATCGAATGGCTACACCTTC. Translating gives CATSGTGRSNGYTF. The genes are TRBV15 and TRBJ1-2, with TRBD1 identical over 9 bases. After removal of 5 bases from V and 6 bases from J, the junction contained 7 bases not matched to a gene. The CDR3 is 14 residues long. Germline loops: CDR1 LNHNV, CDR2 YYDKDF (reference sequence).

The CDR3 DNA sequence: TGCAGCGTTTCCGGGACAGGGGGCTTGGGGACCCAGTACTTC. Translation gives CSVSGTGGLGTQYF. The chain recombines TRBV29-1 with TRBJ2-5, with TRBD1 matching over 12 bases. V dropped 5 bases and J dropped 7; count of bases not matched to a gene: 8. CDR3 size: 14 residues. Germline CDR1 reads SQVTM; CDR2 reads ANQGSEA.

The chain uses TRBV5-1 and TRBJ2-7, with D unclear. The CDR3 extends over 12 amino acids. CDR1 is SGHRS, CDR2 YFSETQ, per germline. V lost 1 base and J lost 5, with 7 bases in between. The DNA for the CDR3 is TGCGCCAGCAGCTTGAGTTTTGACGAGCAGTACTTC. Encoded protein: CASSLSFDEQYF.

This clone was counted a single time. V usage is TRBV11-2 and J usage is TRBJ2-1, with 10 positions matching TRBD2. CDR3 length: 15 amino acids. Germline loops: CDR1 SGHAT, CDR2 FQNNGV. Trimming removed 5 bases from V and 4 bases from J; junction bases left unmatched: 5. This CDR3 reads CASSPSGGGYNEQFF. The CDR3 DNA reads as TGTGCCAGCAGCCCCAGCGGGGGGGGTTACAATGAGCAGTTCTTC.

The CDR3 region is CATSRDRGLYTEAFF. The CDR3 nucleotides read TGTGCCACCAGCAGAGACAGGGGTTTGTACACTGAAGCTTTCTTT. This chain uses TRBV15 with TRBJ1-1; a weak D match, TRBD1 (6 bases). V was shortened by 0 bases and J by 3 bases, with 11 bases between the two germline ends. The length of the CDR3 is 15 residues. Germline V CDR1 and CDR2: LNHNV, YYDKDF (reference sequence).

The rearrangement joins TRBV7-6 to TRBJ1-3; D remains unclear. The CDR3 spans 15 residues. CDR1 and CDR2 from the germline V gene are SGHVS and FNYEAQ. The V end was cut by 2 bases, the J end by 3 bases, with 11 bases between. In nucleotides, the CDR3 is TGTGCCAGCAGCTTAAGCCGATCCGTTGGAAACACCATATATTTT. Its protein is CASSLSRSVGNTIYF.

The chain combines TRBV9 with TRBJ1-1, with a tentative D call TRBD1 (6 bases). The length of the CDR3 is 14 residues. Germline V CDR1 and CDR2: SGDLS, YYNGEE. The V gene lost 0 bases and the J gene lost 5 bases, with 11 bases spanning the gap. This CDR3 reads CASSVVQGKTEAFF. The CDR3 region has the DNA TGTGCCAGCAGCGTAGTTCAGGGGAAGACTGAAGCTTTCTTT.

Here the CDR3 DNA reads TGTGCCAGCAGCCCTACAGGGCTGAACACCGGGGAGCTGTTTTTT. It specifies CASSPTGLNTGELFF. The chain has TRBV11-2 and TRBJ2-2; the D gene is possibly TRBD1 (6 bases). V lost 5 bases to trimming and J lost 1 base, with 11 bases between them. CDR3 length: 15 amino acids. Germline V gene lookup returns CDR1 SGHAT and CDR2 FQNNGV. Drawing the rest from reference TRBV11-2 and TRBJ2-2, the complete variable domain is EAGVAQSPRYKIIEKRQSVAFWCNPISGHATLYWYQQILGQGPKLLIQFQNNGVVDDSQLPKDRFSAERLKGVDSTLKIQPAKLEDSAVYLCASSPTGLNTGELFFGEGSRLTVL.

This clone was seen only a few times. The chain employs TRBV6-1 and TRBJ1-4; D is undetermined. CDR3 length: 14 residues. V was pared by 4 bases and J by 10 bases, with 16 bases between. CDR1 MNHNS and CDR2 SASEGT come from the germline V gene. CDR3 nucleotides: TGTGCCAGCAGTGCCGAGAGGGTTGAGGGAAAACTGTTTTTT. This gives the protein CASSAERVEGKLFF.

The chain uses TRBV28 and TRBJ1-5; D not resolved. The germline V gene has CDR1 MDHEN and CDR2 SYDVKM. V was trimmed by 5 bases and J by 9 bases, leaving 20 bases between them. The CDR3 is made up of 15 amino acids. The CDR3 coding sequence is TGTGCCAGCAGTACCTCGGAGATTAATCACCCGCCCCAGCATTTT. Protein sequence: CASSTSEINHPPQHF.

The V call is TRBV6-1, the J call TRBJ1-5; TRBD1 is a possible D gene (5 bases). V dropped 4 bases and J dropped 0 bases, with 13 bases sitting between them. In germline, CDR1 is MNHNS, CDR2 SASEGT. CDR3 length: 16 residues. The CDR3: CASSGRDFDSNQPQHF. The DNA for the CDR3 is TGTGCCAGCAGTGGCCGGGACTTTGATAGCAATCAGCCCCAGCATTTT.

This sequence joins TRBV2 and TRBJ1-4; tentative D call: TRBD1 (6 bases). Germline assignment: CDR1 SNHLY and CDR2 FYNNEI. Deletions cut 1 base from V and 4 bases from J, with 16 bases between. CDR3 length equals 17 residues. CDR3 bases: TGTGCCAGCAGTGAAGGGGACACCCTGGGGGTTAATGAAAAACTGTTTTTT. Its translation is CASSEGDTLGVNEKLFF.

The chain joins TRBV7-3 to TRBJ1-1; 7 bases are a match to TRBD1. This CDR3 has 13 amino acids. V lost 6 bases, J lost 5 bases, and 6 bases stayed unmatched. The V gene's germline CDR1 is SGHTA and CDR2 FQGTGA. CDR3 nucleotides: TGTGCCAGCAGTCAGGGGGGCTTGACTGAAGCTTTCTTT. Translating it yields CASSQGGLTEAFF.

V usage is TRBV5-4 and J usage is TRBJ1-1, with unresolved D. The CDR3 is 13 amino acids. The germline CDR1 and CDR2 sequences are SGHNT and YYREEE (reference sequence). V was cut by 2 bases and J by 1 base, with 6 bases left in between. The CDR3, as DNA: TGTGCCAGCAGCTTCTCCGGGAACACTGAAGCTTTCTTT. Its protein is CASSFSGNTEAFF.

In DNA form, the CDR3 reads TGTGCCAGCAGCTCGCGGACCCTACGAACCTACGAGCAGTACTTC. It codes for CASSSRTLRTYEQYF. The chain employs TRBV7-8 and TRBJ2-7, with unresolved D. Germline V lookup: CDR1 SGHVS, CDR2 FQNEAQ. Trimming left V 4 bases short and J 2 bases short, with 15 bases between. The CDR3 contains 15 residues.

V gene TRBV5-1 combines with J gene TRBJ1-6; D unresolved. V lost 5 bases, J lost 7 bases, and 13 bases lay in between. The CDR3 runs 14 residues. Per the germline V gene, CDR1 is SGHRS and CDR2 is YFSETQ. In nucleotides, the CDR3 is TGCGCCAGCAGGCCCGTCGTCGGGAATTCACCCCTCCACTTT. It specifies CASRPVVGNSPLHF.

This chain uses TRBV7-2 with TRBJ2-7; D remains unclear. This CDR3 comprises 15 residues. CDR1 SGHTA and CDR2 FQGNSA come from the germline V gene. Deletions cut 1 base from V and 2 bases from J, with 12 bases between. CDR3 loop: CASSLESTNAYEQYF. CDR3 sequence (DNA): TGTGCCAGCAGCTTAGAGAGTACGAACGCCTACGAGCAGTACTTC.

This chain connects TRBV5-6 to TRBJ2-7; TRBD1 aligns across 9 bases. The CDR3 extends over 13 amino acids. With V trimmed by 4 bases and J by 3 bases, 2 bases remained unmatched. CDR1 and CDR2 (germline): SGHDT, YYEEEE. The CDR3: CASSKDRGYEQYF. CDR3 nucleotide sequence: TGTGCCAGCAGCAAGGACAGGGGCTACGAGCAGTACTTC.

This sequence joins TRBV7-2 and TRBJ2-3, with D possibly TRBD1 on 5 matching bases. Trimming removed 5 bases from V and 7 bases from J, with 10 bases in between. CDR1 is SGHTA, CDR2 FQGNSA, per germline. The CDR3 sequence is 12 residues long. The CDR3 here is CASSRQRNTQYF. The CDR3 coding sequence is TGTGCCAGCAGCCGACAGAGAAATACGCAGTATTTT.

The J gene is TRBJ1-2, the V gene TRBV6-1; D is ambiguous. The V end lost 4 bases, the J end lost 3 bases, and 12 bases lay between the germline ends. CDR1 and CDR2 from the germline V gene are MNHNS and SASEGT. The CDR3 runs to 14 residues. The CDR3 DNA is TGTGCCAGCAGTGTTCGGGCAGGTGACTATGGCTACACCTTC. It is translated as CASSVRAGDYGYTF.

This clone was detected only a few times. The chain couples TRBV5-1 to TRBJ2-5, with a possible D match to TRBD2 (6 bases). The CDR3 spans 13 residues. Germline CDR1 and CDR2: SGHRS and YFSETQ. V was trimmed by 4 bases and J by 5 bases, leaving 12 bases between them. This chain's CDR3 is CASSPIAGETQYF. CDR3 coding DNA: TGCGCCAGCAGCCCAATTGCGGGGGAGACCCAGTACTTC.

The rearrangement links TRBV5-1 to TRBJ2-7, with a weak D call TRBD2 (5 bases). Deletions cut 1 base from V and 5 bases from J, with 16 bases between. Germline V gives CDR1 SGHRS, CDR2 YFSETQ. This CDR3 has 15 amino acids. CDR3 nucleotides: TGCGCCAGCAGCTTGCGCGGGTATTATAGGGACGAGCAGTACTTC. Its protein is CASSLRGYYRDEQYF.

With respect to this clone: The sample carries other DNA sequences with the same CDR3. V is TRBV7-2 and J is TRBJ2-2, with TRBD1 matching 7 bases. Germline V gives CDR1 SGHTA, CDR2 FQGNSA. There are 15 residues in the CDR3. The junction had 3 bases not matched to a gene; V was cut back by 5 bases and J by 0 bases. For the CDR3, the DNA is TGTGCCAGCAGCCCTGGGACAGCGAACACCGGGGAGCTGTTTTTT. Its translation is CASSPGTANTGELFF.

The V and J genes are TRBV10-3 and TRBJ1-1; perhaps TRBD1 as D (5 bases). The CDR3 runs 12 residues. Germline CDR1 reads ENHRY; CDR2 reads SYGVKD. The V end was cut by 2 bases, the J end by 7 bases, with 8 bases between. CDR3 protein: CAISEGGLEAFF. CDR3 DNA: TGTGCCATCAGTGAGGGGGGTCTTGAAGCTTTCTTT.